The 14 T cell receptor beta chains presented below share a single source sample, sequenced in a study of T-cell reconstitution after alpha-beta-depleted transplantation in children. Preparation of the TCRbeta library used unique molecular identifiers. TCRdb recomputed calls from the PCR reads with MiXCR, one row per CDR3 protein. The sample contains about 640,000 distinct CDR3 sequences, roughly 15% of which appear only once. The source material was PBMCs from the stem cell graft donor, sampled from the stem cell graft. All receptors derive from a human donor who donated a stem cell graft to a child with acute myeloid leukemia.

The sample holds many counts of this clonotype. The CDR3 DNA reads as TGTGCCACCAGCAGAGATCCTGACAGTTATGAAGCTTTCTTT. Translating it yields CATSRDPDSYEAFF. The rearrangement links TRBV15 to TRBJ1-1; possible D gene TRBD1, 5 bases. The CDR3 is 14 residues long. Deletions cut 0 bases from V and 7 bases from J, with 12 bases between. Per germline, CDR1 LNHNV and CDR2 YYDKDF (reference sequence).

The chain has TRBV29-1 and TRBJ1-4; no clear D gene. The CDR3 totals 16 residues. Trimming removed 5 bases from V and 5 bases from J, with 21 bases in between. The V gene's germline CDR1 is SQVTM and CDR2 ANQGSEA. CDR3 sequence reads: CSVQNPLGSQNEKLFF. The CDR3 DNA reads TGCAGCGTTCAAAACCCCCTCGGGAGCCAGAATGAAAAACTGTTTTTT.

This clonotype appeared a few times. The CDR3: CASGLGGQDTYEQYV. DNA for the CDR3: TGTGCTAGTGGTTTGGGGGGGCAGGACACCTACGAGCAGTACGTC. J is TRBJ2-7 and V is TRBV12-5; possible D gene TRBD1, 6 bases. The V end lost 1 base, the J end lost 2 bases, and 12 bases lay between the germline ends. Germline V lookup: CDR1 LGHNT, CDR2 FRNRAP. This CDR3 contains 15 residues.

In its sample, this clonotype was seen many times. The chain couples TRBV7-2 to TRBJ1-1; no reliable D call. The germline CDR1 and CDR2 sequences are SGHTA and FQGNSA. Deletions cut 3 bases from V and 6 bases from J, with 11 bases between. The length of the CDR3 is 13 residues. The CDR3 nucleotides read TGTGCCAGCAGCTTCACGGGAACTCCTGAAGCTTTCTTT. Protein product: CASSFTGTPEAFF.

The rearrangement joins TRBV7-2 to TRBJ1-1, with D possibly being TRBD1 (5 bases). This CDR3 comprises 16 residues. Trimming removed 1 base from V and 6 bases from J, with 18 bases in between. The germline CDR1 and CDR2 sequences are SGHTA and FQGNSA. CDR3 protein: CASSLGEGAKSAEAFF. CDR3 sequence (DNA): TGTGCCAGCAGCTTAGGGGAAGGGGCTAAATCCGCTGAAGCTTTCTTT.

This clonotype was counted many times. The chain joins TRBV29-1 to TRBJ1-2; D gene ambiguous. Germline V gene sequence: CDR1 SQVTM, CDR2 ANQGSEA. There are 15 residues in the CDR3. Trimming removed 2 bases from V and 0 bases from J, with 13 bases in between. Here the CDR3 reads CSVELTHSANYGYTF. The CDR3 nucleotides read TGCAGCGTTGAATTAACCCATTCAGCTAACTATGGCTACACCTTC. The variable domain in full, completed from reference TRBV29-1 and TRBJ1-2, reads SAVISQKPSRDICQRGTSLTIQCQVDSQVTMMFWYRQQPGQSLTLIATANQGSEATYESGFVIDKFPISRPNLTFSTLTVSNMSPEDSSIYLCSVELTHSANYGYTFGSGTRLTVV.

At least ten counts were recorded for this clonotype. The chain is built from TRBV20-1 and TRBJ2-1, with 10 bases fitting TRBD2. CDR1 and CDR2 from the germline V gene are DFQATT and SNEGSKA (reference sequence). The CDR3 totals 17 residues. CDR3 nucleotides: TGCAGCGCCCAAAAGCGGGGGGGCCTAGGTCGGGACAATGAGCAGTTCTTC. It translates to CSAQKRGGLGRDNEQFF.

This clonotype was detected many times. The chain is built from TRBV20-1 and TRBJ1-4, with D perhaps TRBD1 (5 bases). The germline CDR1 and CDR2 sequences are DFQATT and SNEGSKA (reference sequence). V was cut by 5 bases and J by 11 bases, with 18 bases left in between. CDR3 length: 13 amino acids. Here the CDR3 reads CSAGTDLGAKLFF. CDR3 DNA sequence: TGCAGTGCTGGGACTGACTTGGGAGCGAAACTGTTTTTT.

This clonotype has at least ten counts. The chain has TRBV12-3 or TRBV12-4 and TRBJ2-1, with a possible D match to TRBD2 (6 bases). V was cut by 0 bases and J by 8 bases, with 17 bases left in between. This CDR3 comprises 16 residues. This chain's CDR3 is CASSLARLVSEDEQFF. CDR3 nucleotide sequence: TGTGCCAGCAGTTTAGCGAGACTAGTTTCTGAAGATGAGCAGTTCTTC.

This clonotype was observed a handful of times. The chain uses TRBV15 and TRBJ2-7; no reliable D call. Germline V CDR1 and CDR2: LNHNV, YYDKDF (reference sequence). Trimming shortened V by 5 bases and J by 1 base, and 12 bases separated the two germline ends. The length of the CDR3 is 14 residues. The CDR3 loop reads CATSGPVSSYEQYF. The CDR3 coding sequence is TGTGCCACCAGCGGCCCGGTTAGTTCCTACGAGCAGTACTTC.

This clonotype appeared many times. The chain couples TRBV20-1 to TRBJ2-7, with D perhaps assigned TRBD1 or TRBD2 (5 bases each). This CDR3 has 13 residues. Germline values: CDR1 DFQATT, CDR2 SNEGSKA (reference sequence). In DNA form, the CDR3 reads TGCAGCGCAGAGGGGCAGAGCTCCTACGAGCAGTACTTC. Translating gives CSAEGQSSYEQYF.

The J gene is TRBJ1-6, the V gene TRBV10-3; tentative D call: TRBD1 (6 bases). The CDR3 covers 16 residues. Trimming pared 3 bases from V and 7 bases from J, leaving 16 bases between. Germline assignment: CDR1 ENHRY and CDR2 SYGVKD. In DNA form, the CDR3 reads TGTGCCATCAGTGATAAGGGGGGCGCGTTAAATTCACCCCTCCACTTT. It codes for CAISDKGGALNSPLHF.

The table lists this clonotype with many counts. The chain employs TRBV20-1 and TRBJ2-5; D assignment may be TRBD1 or TRBD2 (5 bases each). V was trimmed by 1 base and J by 1 base, leaving 10 bases between them. This CDR3 has 14 amino acids. Looked up from germline, CDR1 is DFQATT and CDR2 is SNEGSKA (reference sequence). CDR3 sequence (DNA): TGCAGTGCTAGAGTCGGGACCTTCCAAGAGACCCAGTACTTC. It codes for CSARVGTFQETQYF.

In this sample, this clonotype turned up a few times. The chain employs TRBV4-1 and TRBJ1-2; D is ambiguous. The CDR3 contains 12 residues. The germline V gene has CDR1 MGHRA and CDR2 YSYEKL. The ends were cut back, 0 bases at V and 10 bases at J, with 9 bases in the middle. In nucleotides, the CDR3 is TGCGCCAGCAGCCAAGACCGGCTACCCTACACCTTC. Translation: CASSQDRLPYTF.